These 14 T cell receptor beta chains came from one sample sequenced in a study of OX40 agonist ivuxolimab in advanced cancers. The assay was immunoSEQ multiplex PCR, and TCRdb's table has in-frame clones only and misses some. The table has about 83,000 clones, about 88% seen once. The sequenced sample was CD4+ or CD8+ T cells sorted from blood, obtained in a trial of the OX40 agonist ivuxolimab. These receptors originate from an adult with an advanced solid tumor such as melanoma, head and neck, liver or kidney cancer.

The table lists this clone with a few counts. This chain links TRBV10-3 with TRBJ2-1, with D perhaps TRBD2 (5 bases). Per the germline V gene, CDR1 is ENHRY and CDR2 is SYGVKD. V was trimmed by 5 bases and J by 10 bases, leaving 12 bases between them. The CDR3 totals 12 residues. CDR3 loop: CAISTRREEQFF. The CDR3 DNA sequence: TGTGCCATCAGTACTCGACGGGAAGAGCAGTTCTTC.

V and J are TRBV10-2 and TRBJ1-6, with D maybe TRBD1 (6 bases). CDR3 length equals 16 residues. Trimming took 2 bases from V and 6 from J, leaving 14 bases between them. Germline assignment: CDR1 WSHSY and CDR2 SAAADI. In nucleotides, the CDR3 is TGCGCCAGCAGTGAGAGGGGGGTAATCGTTAATTCACCCCTCCACTTT. Encoded protein: CASSERGVIVNSPLHF.

V usage is TRBV5-1 and J usage is TRBJ2-3; 7 nucleotides agree with TRBD1. This CDR3 comprises 15 residues. Trimming at V came to 2 bases and at J to 2 bases, leaving 5 bases not matched to a gene. Germline V lookup: CDR1 SGHRS, CDR2 YFSETQ. CDR3 loop: CASSFKGAPTDTQYF. Written as DNA, the CDR3 is TGCGCCAGCAGCTTCAAGGGGGCGCCCACAGATACGCAGTATTTT.

V is TRBV28 and J is TRBJ1-1, with D possibly matching TRBD1 (5 bases). V was cut by 4 bases and J by 11 bases, with 17 bases left in between. This CDR3 has 13 residues. The V gene's germline CDR1 is MDHEN and CDR2 SYDVKM. The CDR3 nucleotides read TGTGCCAGCAGTTCAACCGGCCGACGGGGGGCTTTCTTT. As protein: CASSSTGRRGAFF. Filled out from reference TRBV28 and TRBJ1-1, the complete variable domain reads DVKVTQSSRYLVKRTGEKVFLECVQDMDHENMFWYRQDPGLGLRLIYFSYDVKMKEKGDIPEGYSVSREKKERFSLILESASTNQTSMYLCASSSTGRRGAFFGQGTRLTVV.

For the CDR3, the DNA is TGTGCCAGCAGTCCCCACAGCCAAGAGACCCAGTACTTC. This translates into CASSPHSQETQYF. The chain combines TRBV2 with TRBJ2-5; D gene unclear. With 5 bases removed from V and 1 base from J, the gap between germline ends came to 8 bases. This CDR3 has 13 amino acids. CDR1 SNHLY and CDR2 FYNNEI come from the germline V gene.

This sequence joins TRBV5-1 and TRBJ2-1; D possibly uses TRBD1 or TRBD2 (5 bases each). CDR3 size: 13 residues. V was cut by 4 bases and J by 9 bases, with 14 bases left in between. The germline gives CDR1 SGHRS, CDR2 YFSETQ. The CDR3 reads CASSVRDGGEQFF. The CDR3 nucleotides are TGCGCCAGCAGCGTCCGGGACGGAGGTGAGCAGTTCTTC.

This clone occurred once. V is TRBV19 and J is TRBJ2-7; D is perhaps TRBD2 (6 bases). This CDR3 comprises 14 residues. The V end lost 3 bases, the J end lost 3 bases, and 12 bases lay between the germline ends. Germline V lookup: CDR1 LNHDA, CDR2 SQIVND (reference sequence). This CDR3 is CASSILGGVYEQYF. In DNA form, the CDR3 reads TGTGCCAGTAGTATTTTGGGGGGAGTCTACGAGCAGTACTTC.

The chain employs TRBV19 and TRBJ2-3; no firm D call. The germline V gene has CDR1 LNHDA and CDR2 SQIVND (reference sequence). This CDR3 is built from 12 residues. With 8 bases removed from V and 5 bases from J, the gap between germline ends came to 11 bases. The CDR3 DNA sequence: TGTGCCAGTCGAAGCTCCGGAGATACGCAGTATTTT. Amino acids: CASRSSGDTQYF. The whole variable domain, remainder taken from reference TRBV19 and TRBJ2-3, is DGGITQSPKYLFRKEGQNVTLSCEQNLNHDAMYWYRQDPGQGLRLIYYSQIVNDFQKGDIAEGYSVSREKKESFPLTVTSAQKNPTAFYLCASRSSGDTQYFGPGTRLTVL.

V is TRBV30 and J is TRBJ1-1; possible D gene TRBD1, 5 bases. Germline V gene data show CDR1 as GTSNPN and CDR2 as SVGIG (reference sequence). CDR3 length equals 10 residues. Between the trimmed V and J ends, which lost 3 bases and 10 bases, there was a span of 9 bases. CDR3 region: CAWSRDVAFF. CDR3 nucleotide sequence: TGTGCCTGGAGCAGGGACGTAGCTTTCTTT.

This chain links TRBV27 with TRBJ1-1; 7 nucleotides align to TRBD1. Trimming took 5 bases from V and 1 from J; bases not matched to a gene: 10. Germline lookup yields CDR1 MNHEY and CDR2 SMNVEV (reference sequence). The CDR3 is made up of 16 amino acids. This CDR3 is CASSHRTGLGNTEAFF. CDR3 nucleotide sequence: TGTGCCAGCAGTCACCGGACAGGTTTGGGGAACACTGAAGCTTTCTTT.

This chain connects TRBV4-3 to TRBJ1-2; D is perhaps TRBD1 (5 bases). The CDR3 spans 14 residues. Trimming left V 0 bases short and J 0 bases short, with 5 bases between. Per the germline V gene, CDR1 is LGHNA and CDR2 is YSLEER. In DNA form, the CDR3 reads TGCGCCAGCAGCCAAGACAGGGCTAACTATGGCTACACCTTC. It codes for CASSQDRANYGYTF.

The rearrangement links TRBV6-5 to TRBJ2-7, with a possible D match to TRBD2 (6 bases). V lost 0 bases and J 2 bases, leaving 11 bases between the germline ends. The CDR3 sequence is 15 residues long. From germline, CDR1 is MNHEY and CDR2 SVGAGI. DNA of the CDR3: TGTGCCAGCAGTTACTCAGGGACTGAAGCCTACGAGCAGTACTTC. Translation: CASSYSGTEAYEQYF.

The table lists this clone with a count of one. The gene calls are TRBV10-2 and TRBJ2-1, with a weak D call TRBD2 (7 bases). Trimming left V 3 bases short and J 6 bases short, with 12 bases between. CDR3 length equals 14 residues. Germline V lookup: CDR1 WSHSY, CDR2 SAAADI. CDR3 bases: TGCGCCAGCAGTGATGAGGGGGGGAGCAATGAGCAGTTCTTC. This codes for CASSDEGGSNEQFF.

The chain has TRBV5-8 and TRBJ2-5; 11 bases fit TRBD1. The CDR3 runs 15 residues. Losses at the gene ends were 3 bases for V and 5 bases for J; bases not matched to a gene: 6. Germline V gene sequence: CDR1 SGHTS, CDR2 YDEGEE. For the CDR3, the DNA is TGTGCCAGCAGCTCACGGACAGGGGGCGTTGAGACCCAGTACTTC. Its protein product is CASSSRTGGVETQYF.